Sequencing of this TCR beta chain was carried out in a study of blood T cells in healthy people across ages (dated by TCRdb to about 2015). In the study overall: Template switching captured roughly one uniquely barcoded TCR beta cDNA molecule per two T cells in model experiments. The study analyzed two additional independent replicas of 1 million unique cDNA reads from the same blood draw for two donors, one aged 18 to 29 and one aged 80 or older. To track age-related changes in TCR beta repertoire diversity, the study relied on deep sequencing normalized with unique cDNA molecular identifiers. The donors were split into four age groups: young (average 16 years), middle-aged (39), aged (approximately 60) and long-lived (roughly 77). The paper's findings and limits, for the study overall: Estimates of total diversity from one million sequenced T cells were regarded as lower bounds and underestimates. Donor CMV infection status was unknown, potentially confounding age-related changes in expanded clonotypes. Observed TCR beta diversity per million T cells fell roughly linearly with age, and a significant reduction was already apparent by age about 43. Bulk unsorted PBMC profiling prevented conclusive comparison of naive and antigen-experienced compartments. Compared with the aged group, the long-lived group had more naive CD4+ T cells, fewer expanded clones and increased TCR diversity, suggesting age selection. There was a strong correlation between observed TCR beta diversity and the percentage of naive T cells measured by flow cytometry.

This clonotype has just a few counts. This receptor's antigen is unknown. At one end, the junction sequence differs from germline, possibly due to a read error. Donors were a few dozen systemically healthy Caucasian individuals from Russia aged roughly 6 to 95 years. Approximately 11 milliliters of peripheral blood were drawn from each donor into EDTA-treated Vacutainer tubes. PBMCs were isolated by Ficoll-Paque density-gradient centrifugation, with at least 6 million obtained per sample. Total RNA was extracted from PBMCs with Trizol reagent, with at least 5.5 micrograms obtained per sample. For every donor, flow cytometry on a PBMC aliquot measured the percentage of naive CD45RAhigh/CD27high T cells. Receptor amplification or capture employed 5' RACE. Sequenced on an Illumina HiSeq 2500. A second PCR of about 6 to 12 cycles was run with a J-beta primer mix and a sample-barcoded 5' primer. A template-switch 5' adaptor carrying 12 random nucleotides introduced a unique molecular identifier onto each TCR beta cDNA molecule. Each sample yielded at least 2.5 million CDR3-containing paired-end reads. First-strand cDNA synthesis was performed from all RNA using the Mint cDNA synthesis kit, with priming by a TRBC-specific oligonucleotide. Following uracil-DNA glycosylase treatment, all cDNA underwent a first 18-cycle PCR with the universal primers M1SS and BC2_uni_R. Turning to the authors' computational methods: For normalization, 1 million high-quality reads, each with a distinct molecular identifier, were randomly selected from each sample. Reads with shared molecular identifiers were discarded instead of being binned into consensus sequences. MiTCR, with a Q25 quality threshold and the strictest error-elimination algorithm, was used for CDR3 identification, clonotype clustering and error correction. A nonparametric unseen species model using Euler transformation provided a lower-bound estimate of total TCR beta diversity. TCRdb redid the processing of the public reads, applying fastp at Q25 and MiXCR, and retained in-frame beta chains. Rows merge per CDR3 protein into single entries with the most common DNA and genes. The V and J calls reflect TCRdb's pipeline rather than the authors' work. The sample table lists around 800,000 distinct CDR3 sequences, around 24% of them with a count of one. Of the sample, 3% falls within the top ten clones.

The CDR3 runs 15 amino acids, cysteine and phenylalanine included. The retained sequence is limited to the CDR3, 45 bases, with the frame set at the first base. Per the germline V gene, KGHSH is the CDR1 and LQKENI is the CDR2. This sample also belongs to another study, concerning T cells of mothers and their children. As the second publication notes: Donors were nine systemically healthy Caucasian individuals: three mothers and their six children. cDNA synthesis used all of the extracted RNA, with approximately 1.4 ug of RNA in each 15 ul reaction. In the second PCR, sample barcodes and 2-4 random nucleotides were introduced via the M1S primer. Over 8 million TCR beta CDR3 reads came from each mother, compared with 2.5 million to 3.5 million reads from each child. Thymic selection similarly shapes TCR recombination output in related and unrelated pairs, with minor effect from inherited differences. Normalized repertoire overlap was always found to be slightly, but never significantly, higher in related mother-child pairs than in unrelated mother-child pairs. With a sensitivity of about 100 clones per million clonotypes, no persistent microchimeric T cell clones were detected. In the study, deep NGS was used to compare the TCR beta repertoires of mothers and children, and features distinguishing related mother-child pairs from unrelated individuals were sought. Mothers averaged roughly 36 +/- 4 years of age and children averaged around 10 +/- 4 years. After adapter ligation with NEBNext reagents, the libraries were sequenced on Illumina HiSeq 2000 with 100+100 nt paired-end reads. To prevent cross-contamination, the mother and child libraries were prepared one month apart and sequenced in separate runs. For each donor, between about 450,000 and 2,300,000 distinct TCR beta clonotypes were identified. Naive TCR beta clonotypes were estimated from low-frequency clonotypes matched to each donor's FACS-determined naive share, without sorting.

The sample consisted of blood. In this chain, TRBV18 is recombined with TRBJ1-1; D gene: possibly TRBD1, on 6 matching bases. This TCR came from a boy aged 5-17 years in good health. The CDR3 amino acid sequence is: CVSSPVGAGSTEAFF. The DNA sequence follows: TGTGTCAGCTCACCAGTGGGGGCCGGCAGCACTGAAGCTTTCTTT.